Sequencing of this T cell receptor beta chain was carried out in a study of blood T cell repertoires in COVID-19. Study details: Acute and convalescent COVID-19 specimens originated in the United States, Italy and Spain.

Losses at the gene ends were 3 bases for V and 5 bases for J; bases not matched to a gene: 7. Germline values: CDR1 LNHDA, CDR2 SQIVND (reference sequence). The CDR3 extends over 15 amino acids. Per the original methods: Reference gene primer amplification gave estimated nucleated cell counts. Repertoires were generated with immunoSEQ multiplex PCR, while TCRdb's copy carries only in-frame clones and drops some. V and J calls and clone size come straight from that table; D and trimming were deduced from the DNA. The table includes some 220,000 clones, around 81% detected once. The rearrangement uses TRBV19 and TRBJ1-1, with TRBD1 identical over 9 bases. Sequencing used peripheral blood. This clonotype originated in a woman in her 30s who had recovered from COVID-19. CDR3: CASSIWGQGMTEAFF. The CDR3 DNA reads as TGTGCCAGTAGTATTTGGGGACAGGGTATGACTGAAGCTTTCTTT.